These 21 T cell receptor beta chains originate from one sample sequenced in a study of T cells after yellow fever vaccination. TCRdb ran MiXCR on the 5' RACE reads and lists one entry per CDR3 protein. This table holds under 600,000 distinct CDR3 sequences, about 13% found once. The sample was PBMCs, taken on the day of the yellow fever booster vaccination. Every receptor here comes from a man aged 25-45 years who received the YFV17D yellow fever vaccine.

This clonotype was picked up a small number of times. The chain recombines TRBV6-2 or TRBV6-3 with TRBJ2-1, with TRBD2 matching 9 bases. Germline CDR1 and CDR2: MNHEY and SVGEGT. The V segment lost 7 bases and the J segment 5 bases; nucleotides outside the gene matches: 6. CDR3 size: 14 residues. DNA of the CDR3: TGTGCCAGCAATCATGGACTAGCGCACAATGAGCAGTTCTTC. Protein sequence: CASNHGLAHNEQFF.

Here the CDR3 DNA reads TGTGCCAGCAGTTCACAGGGGTGGAATGAAGCTTTCTTT. Its translation: CASSSQGWNEAFF. This chain connects TRBV2 to TRBJ1-1; the match to TRBD1 covers 7 bases. Germline CDR1 and CDR2: SNHLY and FYNNEI. The ends lost 5 bases at V and 7 bases at J; junction bases unmatched: 7. This CDR3 region has 13 residues.

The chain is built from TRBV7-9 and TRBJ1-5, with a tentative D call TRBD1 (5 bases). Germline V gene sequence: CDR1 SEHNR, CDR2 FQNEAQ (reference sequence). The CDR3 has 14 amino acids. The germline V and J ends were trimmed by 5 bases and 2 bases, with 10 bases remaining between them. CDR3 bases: TGTGCCAGCAGCGGTAGGGACGGCAATCAGCCCCAGCATTTT. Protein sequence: CASSGRDGNQPQHF.

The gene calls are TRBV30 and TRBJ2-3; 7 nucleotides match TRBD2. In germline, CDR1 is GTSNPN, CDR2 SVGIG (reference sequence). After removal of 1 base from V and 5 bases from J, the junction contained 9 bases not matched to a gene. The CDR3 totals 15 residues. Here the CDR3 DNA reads TGTGCCTGGAGTGGGCTAGCGGTCCAAAGAGATACGCAGTATTTT. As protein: CAWSGLAVQRDTQYF.

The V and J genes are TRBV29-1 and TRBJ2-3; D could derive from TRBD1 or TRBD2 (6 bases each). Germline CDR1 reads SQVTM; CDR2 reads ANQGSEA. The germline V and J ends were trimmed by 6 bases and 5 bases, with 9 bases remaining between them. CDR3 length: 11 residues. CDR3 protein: CSVKGGDTQYF. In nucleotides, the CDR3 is TGCAGCGTGAAGGGGGGAGATACGCAGTATTTT.

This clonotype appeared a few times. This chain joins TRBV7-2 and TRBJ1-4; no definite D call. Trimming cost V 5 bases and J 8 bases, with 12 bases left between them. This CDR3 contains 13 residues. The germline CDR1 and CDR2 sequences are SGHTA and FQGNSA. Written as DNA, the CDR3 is TGTGCCAGCAGCCGTGCTATGCGAGAAAAACTGTTTTTT. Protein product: CASSRAMREKLFF.

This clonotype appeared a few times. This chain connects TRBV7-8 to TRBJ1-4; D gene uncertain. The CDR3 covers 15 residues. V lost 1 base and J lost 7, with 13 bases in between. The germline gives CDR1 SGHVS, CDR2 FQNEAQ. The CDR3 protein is CASSLEYRYGEKLFF. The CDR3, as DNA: TGTGCCAGCAGCTTAGAATACAGATATGGTGAAAAACTGTTTTTT.

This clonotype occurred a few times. This CDR3 reads CASSLRERQYF. The CDR3 DNA reads as TGTGCCAGCAGCCTGAGGGAACGGCAGTACTTC. This sequence joins TRBV3-1 and TRBJ2-7; D is possibly TRBD2 (5 bases). Germline V CDR1 and CDR2: LGHDT, YNNKEL (reference sequence). The V end was cut by 4 bases, the J end by 9 bases, with 10 bases between. The CDR3 is made up of 11 amino acids.

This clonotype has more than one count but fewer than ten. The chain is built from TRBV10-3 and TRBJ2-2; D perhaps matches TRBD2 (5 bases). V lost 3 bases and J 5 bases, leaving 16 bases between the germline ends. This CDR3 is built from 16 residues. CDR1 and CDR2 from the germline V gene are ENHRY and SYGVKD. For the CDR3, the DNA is TGTGCCATCAGTGATCCGGGGAGAAGGAAAACCGGGGAGCTGTTTTTT. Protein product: CAISDPGRRKTGELFF.

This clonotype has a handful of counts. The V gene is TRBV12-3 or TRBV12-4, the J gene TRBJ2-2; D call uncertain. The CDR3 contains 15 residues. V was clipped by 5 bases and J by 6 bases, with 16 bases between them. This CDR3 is CASSDRAYPPGELFF. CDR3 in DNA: TGTGCCAGCAGTGACCGGGCCTATCCCCCCGGGGAGCTGTTTTTT.

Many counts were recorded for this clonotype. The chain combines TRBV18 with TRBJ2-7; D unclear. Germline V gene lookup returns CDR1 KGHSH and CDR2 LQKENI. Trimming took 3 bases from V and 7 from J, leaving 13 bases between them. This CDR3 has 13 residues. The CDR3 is CASSPQTAMEQYF. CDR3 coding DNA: TGTGCCAGCTCACCTCAGACCGCGATGGAGCAGTACTTC.

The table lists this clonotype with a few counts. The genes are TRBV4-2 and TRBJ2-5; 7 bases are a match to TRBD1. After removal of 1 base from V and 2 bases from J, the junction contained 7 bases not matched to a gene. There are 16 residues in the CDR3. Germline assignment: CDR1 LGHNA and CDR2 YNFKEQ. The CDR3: CASSQGVGQQQETQYF. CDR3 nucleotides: TGTGCCAGCAGCCAAGGGGTGGGACAGCAACAAGAGACCCAGTACTTC.

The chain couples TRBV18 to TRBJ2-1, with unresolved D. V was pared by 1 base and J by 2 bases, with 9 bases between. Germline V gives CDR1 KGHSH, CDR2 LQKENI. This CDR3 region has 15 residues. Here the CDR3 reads CASSPQGGAYNEQFF. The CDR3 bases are TGTGCCAGCTCACCACAGGGTGGGGCCTACAATGAGCAGTTCTTC.

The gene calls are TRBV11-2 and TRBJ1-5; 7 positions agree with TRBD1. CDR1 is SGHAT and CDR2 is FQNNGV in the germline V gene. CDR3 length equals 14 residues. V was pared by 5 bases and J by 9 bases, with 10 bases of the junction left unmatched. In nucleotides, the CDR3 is TGTGCCAGCAGCCCAACGGACAGGTCATTGCCCCAGCATTTT. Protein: CASSPTDRSLPQHF.

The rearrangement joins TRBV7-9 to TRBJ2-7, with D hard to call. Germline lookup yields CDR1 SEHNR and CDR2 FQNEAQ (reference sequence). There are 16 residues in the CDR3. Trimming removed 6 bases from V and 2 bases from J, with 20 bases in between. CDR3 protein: CASRDTGKNFTYEQYF. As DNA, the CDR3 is TGTGCCAGCAGGGATACGGGCAAAAATTTTACCTACGAGCAGTACTTC.

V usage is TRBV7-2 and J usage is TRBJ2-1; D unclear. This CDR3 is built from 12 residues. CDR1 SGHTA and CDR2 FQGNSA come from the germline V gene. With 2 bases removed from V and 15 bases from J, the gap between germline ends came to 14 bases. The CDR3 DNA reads TGTGCCAGCAGCTTACGTAGCACCAGATGGTTCTTC. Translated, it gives CASSLRSTRWFF.

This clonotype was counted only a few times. CDR3 nucleotides: TGTGCCAGCAGCCCGACCGGGACAGGGGGCGTTTGGGAGCTGTTTTTT. Its protein is CASSPTGTGGVWELFF. The V call is TRBV7-8, the J call TRBJ2-2; 12 bases fit TRBD1. The CDR3 contains 16 residues. Germline CDR1 reads SGHVS; CDR2 reads FQNEAQ. The junction had 10 bases not matched to a gene; V was cut back by 5 bases and J by 9 bases.

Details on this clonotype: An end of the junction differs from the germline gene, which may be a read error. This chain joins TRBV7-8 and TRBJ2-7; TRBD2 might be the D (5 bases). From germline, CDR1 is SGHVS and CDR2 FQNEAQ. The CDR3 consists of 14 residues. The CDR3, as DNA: TGTGCCAGCGGCTTAGGAGACGGGACCTACGAGCAGTACTTC. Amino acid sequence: CASGLGDGTYEQYF.

CDR3 residues: CASSAVEGGGEQYF. CDR3 bases: TGTGCCAGCAGCGCCGTGGAAGGTGGGGGCGAGCAGTACTTC. The chain recombines TRBV9 with TRBJ2-7; D may match TRBD1 or TRBD2 (5 bases each). The CDR3 contains 14 residues. With 3 bases removed from V and 6 bases from J, the gap between germline ends came to 16 bases. Germline CDR1 SGDLS, CDR2 YYNGEE.

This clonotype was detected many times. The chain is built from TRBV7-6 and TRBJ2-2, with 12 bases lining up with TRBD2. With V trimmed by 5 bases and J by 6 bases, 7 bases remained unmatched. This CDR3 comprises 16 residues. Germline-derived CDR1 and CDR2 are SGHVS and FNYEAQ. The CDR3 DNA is TGTGCCAGCAGCCCCCTAGCGGGAGGGGCGGCCGGGGAGCTGTTTTTT. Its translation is CASSPLAGGAAGELFF.

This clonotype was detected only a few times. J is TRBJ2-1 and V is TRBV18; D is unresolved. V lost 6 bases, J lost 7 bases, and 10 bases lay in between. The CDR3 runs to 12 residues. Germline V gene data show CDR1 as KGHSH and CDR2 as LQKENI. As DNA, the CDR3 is TGTGCCAGCTCCCTCGGATGGAATGAGCAGTTCTTC. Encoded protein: CASSLGWNEQFF.